Listed below are T cell receptor beta chains from one sample, sequenced in a study of blood T cells in healthy people across ages. From the 5' RACE reads, TCRdb called clonotypes with MiXCR, one entry per CDR3 protein. This sample has some 940,000 distinct CDR3 sequences; 25% to 35% occur once, and the top ten carry roughly a tenth. The sample was also reused in another study, on T cells of mothers and their children.

The specimen was blood. The source of these receptors is a woman aged 40 to 50 in good health. The CDR3 runs from the conserved cysteine through the conserved F or W. D genes are given only for firm matches. Size tells how often a clone was seen (once, few, many) or the class of an expanded clone, and some rows leave it out.

v_call	clone_size	d_call	j_call	cdr3_aa	cdr3_nt
TRBV5-1	.	.	TRBJ1-1	CASSVQGGGEAFF	TGCGCCAGCAGCGTTCAGGGTGGCGGTGAAGCTTTCTTT
TRBV20-1	many	.	TRBJ2-7	CSARDTGSLAYEQYF	TGCAGTGCTAGAGATACGGGATCCCTCGCCTACGAGCAGTACTTC
TRBV20-1	many	.	TRBJ2-5	CSARDPVATRQETQYF	TGCAGTGCTAGAGATCCCGTCGCGACTAGGCAAGAGACCCAGTACTTC
TRBV2	.	.	TRBJ1-2	CASTVERGDYGYTF	TGTGCCAGCACCGTGGAACGGGGGGACTATGGCTACACCTTC
TRBV12-5	few	.	TRBJ2-1	CASGLTPARSRYEQFF	TGTGCTAGTGGTTTGACCCCCGCTAGGTCCAGGTATGAGCAGTTCTTC
TRBV3-1	.	.	TRBJ2-5	CASSQGERVGEQYF	TGTGCCAGCAGCCAAGGTGAGAGGGTTGGGGAGCAGTACTTC
TRBV29-1	few	.	TRBJ1-1	CSVEAPGSNTEAFF	TGCAGCGTTGAAGCGCCGGGCAGCAACACTGAAGCTTTCTTT
TRBV29-1	few	.	TRBJ1-1	CSGGTPTNTEAFF	TGCAGCGGCGGGACACCCACGAACACTGAAGCTTTCTTT
TRBV3-1	.	.	TRBJ2-1	CASSQDRGIAREQFF	TGTGCCAGCAGCCAAGATAGAGGCATAGCTAGGGAGCAGTTCTTC
TRBV25-1	few	.	TRBJ1-2	CASSEGEGSPAGYTF	TGTGCCAGCAGTGAGGGTGAGGGCAGTCCTGCTGGCTACACCTTC
TRBV5-1	.	.	TRBJ1-2	CASSLHNRDRLSF	TGCGCCAGCAGCTTGCATAACCGGGACCGTCTTTCCTTC
TRBV20-1	.	.	TRBJ2-5	CSTTGPQTQYF	TGCAGTACTACCGGGCCTCAGACCCAGTACTTC
TRBV4-1	.	TRBD1	TRBJ1-5	CASSQTGTGDYQPQHF	TGCGCCAGCAGCCAGACCGGGACAGGTGACTATCAGCCCCAGCATTTT
TRBV12-3/TRBV12-4	few	TRBD1	TRBJ1-1	CASSHLGQVMNTEAFF	TGTGCCAGCAGCCACTTAGGACAGGTAATGAACACTGAAGCTTTCTTT
TRBV2	few	TRBD2	TRBJ2-7	CASSSGLTIYEQYF	TGTGCCAGCAGTTCGGGACTAACCATCTACGAGCAGTACTTC
TRBV28	.	.	TRBJ2-5	CASSDSNQETQYF	TGTGCCAGCAGTGACAGCAATCAAGAGACCCAGTACTTC
TRBV7-9	few	TRBD1	TRBJ2-2	CASSETGNGNTGELFF	TGTGCCAGCAGCGAGACAGGGAACGGGAACACCGGGGAGCTGTTTTTT